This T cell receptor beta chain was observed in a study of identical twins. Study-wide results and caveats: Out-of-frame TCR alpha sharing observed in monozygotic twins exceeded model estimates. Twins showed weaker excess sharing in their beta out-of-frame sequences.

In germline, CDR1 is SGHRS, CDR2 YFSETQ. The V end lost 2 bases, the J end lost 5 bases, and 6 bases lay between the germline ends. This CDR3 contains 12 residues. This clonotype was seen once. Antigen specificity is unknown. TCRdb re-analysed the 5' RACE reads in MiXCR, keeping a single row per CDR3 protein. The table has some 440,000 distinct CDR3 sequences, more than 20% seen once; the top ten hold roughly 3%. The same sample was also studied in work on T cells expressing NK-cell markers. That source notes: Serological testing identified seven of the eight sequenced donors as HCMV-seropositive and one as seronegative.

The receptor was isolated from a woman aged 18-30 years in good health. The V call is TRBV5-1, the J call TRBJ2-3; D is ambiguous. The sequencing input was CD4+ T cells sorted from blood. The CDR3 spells CASSFSQDTQYF. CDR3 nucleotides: TGCGCCAGCAGCTTTTCCCAAGATACGCAGTATTTT. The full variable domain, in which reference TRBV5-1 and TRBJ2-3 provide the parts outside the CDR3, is KAGVTQTPRYLIKTRGQQVTLSCSPISGHRSVSWYQQTPGQGLQFLFEYFSETQRNKGNFPGRFSGRQFSNSRSEMNVSTLELGDSALYLCASSFSQDTQYFGPGTRLTVL.